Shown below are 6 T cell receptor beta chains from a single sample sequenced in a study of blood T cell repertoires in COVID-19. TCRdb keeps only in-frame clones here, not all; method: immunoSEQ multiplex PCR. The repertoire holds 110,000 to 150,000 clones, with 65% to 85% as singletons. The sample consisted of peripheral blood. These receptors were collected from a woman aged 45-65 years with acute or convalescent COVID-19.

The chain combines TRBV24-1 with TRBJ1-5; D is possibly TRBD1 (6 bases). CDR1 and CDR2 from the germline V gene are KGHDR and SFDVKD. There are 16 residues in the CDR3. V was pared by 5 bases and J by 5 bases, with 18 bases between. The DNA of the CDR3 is TGTGCCACCAGTGGATGGGGCAGGGGCACCGATCAGCCCCAGCATTTT. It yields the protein CATSGWGRGTDQPQHF.

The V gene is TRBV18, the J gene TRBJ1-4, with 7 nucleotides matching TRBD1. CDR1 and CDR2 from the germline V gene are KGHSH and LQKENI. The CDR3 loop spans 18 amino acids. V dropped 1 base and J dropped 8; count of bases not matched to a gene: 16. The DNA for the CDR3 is TGTGCCAGCTCACCACGCGTCGAGACGCCAGGGGGGCGAGAAAAACTGTTTTTT. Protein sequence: CASSPRVETPGGREKLFF. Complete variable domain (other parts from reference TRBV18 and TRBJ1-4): NAGVMQNPRHLVRRRGQEARLRCSPMKGHSHVYWYRQLPEEGLKFMVYLQKENIIDESGMPKERFSAEFPKEGPSILRIQQVVRGDSAAYFCASSPRVETPGGREKLFFGSGTQLSVL.

The chain's CDR3 is CASLTDTDTQYF. The CDR3 coding sequence is TGTGCCAGCCTGACAGACACAGATACGCAGTATTTT. The genes are TRBV18 and TRBJ2-3, with D tentatively TRBD1 (5 bases). With 8 bases removed from V and 2 bases from J, the gap between germline ends came to 8 bases. The CDR3 runs to 12 residues. The germline V gene has CDR1 KGHSH and CDR2 LQKENI.

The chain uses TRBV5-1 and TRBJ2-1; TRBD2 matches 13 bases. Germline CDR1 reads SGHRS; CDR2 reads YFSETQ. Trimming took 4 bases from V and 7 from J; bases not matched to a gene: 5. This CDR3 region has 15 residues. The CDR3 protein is CASSLTSGGKNEQFF. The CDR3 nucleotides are TGCGCCAGCAGCCTGACTAGCGGGGGGAAAAATGAGCAGTTCTTC.

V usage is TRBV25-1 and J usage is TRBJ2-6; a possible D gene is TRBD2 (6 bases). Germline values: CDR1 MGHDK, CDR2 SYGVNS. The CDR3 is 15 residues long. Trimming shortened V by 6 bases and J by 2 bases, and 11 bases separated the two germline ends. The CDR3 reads CASSPPGAGANVLTF. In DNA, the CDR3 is TGTGCCAGCAGCCCGCCGGGGGCTGGGGCCAACGTCCTGACTTTC.

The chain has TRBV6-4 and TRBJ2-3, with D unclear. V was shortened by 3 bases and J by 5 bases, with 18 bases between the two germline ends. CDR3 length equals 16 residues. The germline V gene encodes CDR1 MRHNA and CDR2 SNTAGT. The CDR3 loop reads CASSDTLGYPRDTQYF. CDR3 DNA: TGTGCCAGCAGTGATACACTGGGCTACCCAAGAGATACGCAGTATTTT.